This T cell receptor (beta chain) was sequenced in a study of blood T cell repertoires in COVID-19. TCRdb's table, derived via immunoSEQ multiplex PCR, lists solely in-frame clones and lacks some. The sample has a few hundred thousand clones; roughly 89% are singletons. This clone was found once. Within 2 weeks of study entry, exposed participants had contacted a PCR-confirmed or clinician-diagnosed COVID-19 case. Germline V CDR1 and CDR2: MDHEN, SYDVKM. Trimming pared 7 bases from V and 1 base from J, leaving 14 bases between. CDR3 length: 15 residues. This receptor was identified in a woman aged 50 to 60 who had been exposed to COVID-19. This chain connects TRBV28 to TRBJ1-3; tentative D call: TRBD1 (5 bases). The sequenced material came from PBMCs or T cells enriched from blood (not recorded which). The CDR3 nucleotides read TGTGCCAGCACCCCTCCGACAGATTCTGGAAACACCATATATTTT. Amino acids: CASTPPTDSGNTIYF.